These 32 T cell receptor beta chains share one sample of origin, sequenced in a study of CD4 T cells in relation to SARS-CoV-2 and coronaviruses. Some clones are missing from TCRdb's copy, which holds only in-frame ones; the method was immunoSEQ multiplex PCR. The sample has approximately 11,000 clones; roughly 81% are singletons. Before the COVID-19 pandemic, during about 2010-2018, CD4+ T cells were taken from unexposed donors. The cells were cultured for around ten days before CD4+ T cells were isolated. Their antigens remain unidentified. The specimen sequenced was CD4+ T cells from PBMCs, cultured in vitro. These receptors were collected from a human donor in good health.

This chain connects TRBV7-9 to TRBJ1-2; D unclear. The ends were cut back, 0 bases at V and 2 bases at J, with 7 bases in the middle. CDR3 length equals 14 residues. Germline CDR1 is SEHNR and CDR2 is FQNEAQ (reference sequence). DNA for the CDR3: TGTGCCAGCAGCTTAGCCAGTGGGAACTATGGCTACACCTTC. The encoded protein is CASSLASGNYGYTF.

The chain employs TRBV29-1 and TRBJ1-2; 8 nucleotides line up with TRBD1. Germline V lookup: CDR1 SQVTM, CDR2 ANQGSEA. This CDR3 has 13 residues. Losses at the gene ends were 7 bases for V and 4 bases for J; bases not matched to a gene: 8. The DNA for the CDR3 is TGCAGCGCTCAGGACAGGGCCGCCTATGGCTACACCTTC. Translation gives CSAQDRAAYGYTF. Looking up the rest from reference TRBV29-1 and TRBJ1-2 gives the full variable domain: SAVISQKPSRDICQRGTSLTIQCQVDSQVTMMFWYRQQPGQSLTLIATANQGSEATYESGFVIDKFPISRPNLTFSTLTVSNMSPEDSSIYLCSAQDRAAYGYTFGSGTRLTVV.

The CDR3 DNA follows: TGTGCCAGCTCACCACGGGGGGGCTCCTACGAGCAGTACTTC. The encoded protein is CASSPRGGSYEQYF. This chain links TRBV18 with TRBJ2-7; 7 bases agree with TRBD2. Germline loops: CDR1 KGHSH, CDR2 LQKENI. The CDR3 has 14 residues. The V gene end was trimmed by 1 base and the J gene end by 0 bases; junction bases not matched to a gene: 0.

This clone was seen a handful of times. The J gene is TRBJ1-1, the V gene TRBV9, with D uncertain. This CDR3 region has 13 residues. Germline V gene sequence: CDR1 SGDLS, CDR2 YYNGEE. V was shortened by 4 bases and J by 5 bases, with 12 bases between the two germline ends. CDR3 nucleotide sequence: TGTGCCAGCAGCCCCCGGCCGGGGACTGAAGCTTTCTTT. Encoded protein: CASSPRPGTEAFF.

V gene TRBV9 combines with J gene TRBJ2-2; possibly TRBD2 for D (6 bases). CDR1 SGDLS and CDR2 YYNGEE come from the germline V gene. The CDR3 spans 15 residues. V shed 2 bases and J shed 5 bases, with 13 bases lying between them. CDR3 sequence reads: CASSVSGVRTGELFF. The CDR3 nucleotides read TGTGCCAGCAGCGTGTCGGGGGTACGTACCGGGGAGCTGTTTTTT.

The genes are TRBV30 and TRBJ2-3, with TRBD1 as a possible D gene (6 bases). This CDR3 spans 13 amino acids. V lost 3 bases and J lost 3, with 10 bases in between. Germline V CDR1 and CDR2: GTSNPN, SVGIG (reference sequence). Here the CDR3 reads CAWRTGWTDTQYF. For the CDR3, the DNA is TGTGCCTGGAGGACAGGATGGACAGATACGCAGTATTTT.

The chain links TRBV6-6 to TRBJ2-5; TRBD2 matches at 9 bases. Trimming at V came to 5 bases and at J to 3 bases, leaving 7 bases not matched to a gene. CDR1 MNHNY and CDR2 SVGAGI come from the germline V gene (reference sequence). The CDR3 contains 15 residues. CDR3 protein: CASSGPERGEETQYF. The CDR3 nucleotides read TGTGCCAGCAGTGGACCAGAGCGGGGGGAAGAGACCCAGTACTTC.

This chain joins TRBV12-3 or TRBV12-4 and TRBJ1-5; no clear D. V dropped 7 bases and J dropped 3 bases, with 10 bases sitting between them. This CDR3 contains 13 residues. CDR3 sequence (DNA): TGTGCCAGCACTGAAAATGACAATCAGCCCCAGCATTTT. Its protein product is CASTENDNQPQHF.

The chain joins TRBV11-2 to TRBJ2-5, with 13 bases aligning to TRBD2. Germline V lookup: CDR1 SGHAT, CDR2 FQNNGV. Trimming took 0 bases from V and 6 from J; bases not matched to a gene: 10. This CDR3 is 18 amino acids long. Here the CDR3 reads CASSLDLALAGGQKTQYF. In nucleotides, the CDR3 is TGTGCCAGCAGCTTAGATTTAGCACTAGCGGGGGGGCAGAAGACCCAGTACTTC.

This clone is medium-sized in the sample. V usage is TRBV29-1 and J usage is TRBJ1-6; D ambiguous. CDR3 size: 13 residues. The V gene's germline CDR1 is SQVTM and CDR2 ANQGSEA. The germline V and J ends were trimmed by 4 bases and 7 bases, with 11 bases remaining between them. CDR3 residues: CSVALAGNSPLHF. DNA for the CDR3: TGCAGCGTTGCTTTGGCTGGGAATTCACCCCTCCACTTT.

CDR3 in DNA: TGTGCCAGCAGGCAAACAGGGGGATCTAATGAAAAACTGTTTTTT. Translating it yields CASRQTGGSNEKLFF. The V gene is TRBV7-2, the J gene TRBJ1-4, with TRBD1 matching 8 bases. Trimming cost V 6 bases and J 3 bases; bases outside gene matches: 6. Germline CDR1 is SGHTA and CDR2 is FQGNSA. CDR3 size: 15 residues.

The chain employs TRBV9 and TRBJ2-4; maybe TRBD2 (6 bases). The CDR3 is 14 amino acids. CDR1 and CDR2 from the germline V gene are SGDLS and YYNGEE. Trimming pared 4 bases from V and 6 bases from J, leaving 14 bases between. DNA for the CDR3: TGTGCCAGCAGCATCAGCTCGGGGGTAAACATTCAGTACTTC. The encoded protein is CASSISSGVNIQYF.

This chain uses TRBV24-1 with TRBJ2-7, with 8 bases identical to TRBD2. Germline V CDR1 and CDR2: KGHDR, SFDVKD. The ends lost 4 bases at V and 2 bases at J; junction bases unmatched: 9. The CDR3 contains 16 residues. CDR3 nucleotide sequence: TGTGCCACCAGTGACCATGGACTAGCTCGACCCTACGAGCAGTACTTC. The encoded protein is CATSDHGLARPYEQYF.

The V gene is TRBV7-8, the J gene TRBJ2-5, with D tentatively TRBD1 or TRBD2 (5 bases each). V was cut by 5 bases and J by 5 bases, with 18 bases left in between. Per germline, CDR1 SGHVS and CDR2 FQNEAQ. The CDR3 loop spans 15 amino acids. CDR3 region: CASSTGSGLRETQYF. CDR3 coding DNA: TGTGCCAGCAGCACGGGGTCAGGGCTTAGGGAGACCCAGTACTTC.

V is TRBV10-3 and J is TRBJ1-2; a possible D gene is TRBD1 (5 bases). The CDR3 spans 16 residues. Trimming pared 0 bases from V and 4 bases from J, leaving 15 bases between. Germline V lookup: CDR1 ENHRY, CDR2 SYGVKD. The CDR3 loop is CAISESISRGPYGYTF. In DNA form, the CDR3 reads TGTGCCATCAGTGAGTCGATCTCGCGGGGACCCTATGGCTACACCTTC.

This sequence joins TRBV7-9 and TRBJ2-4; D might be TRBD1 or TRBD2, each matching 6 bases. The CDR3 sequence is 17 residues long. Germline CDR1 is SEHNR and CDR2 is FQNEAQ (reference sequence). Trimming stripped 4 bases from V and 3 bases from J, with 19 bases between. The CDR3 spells CASSSYLRGVGKNIQYF. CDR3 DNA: TGTGCCAGCAGCTCCTATTTAAGGGGGGTAGGCAAAAACATTCAGTACTTC.

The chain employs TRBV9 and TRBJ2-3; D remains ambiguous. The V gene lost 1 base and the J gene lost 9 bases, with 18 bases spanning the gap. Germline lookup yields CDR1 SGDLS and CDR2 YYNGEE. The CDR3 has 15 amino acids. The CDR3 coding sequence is TGTGCCAGCAGCGTATATGGGTCCCCCGACGCCACGCAGTATTTT. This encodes CASSVYGSPDATQYF. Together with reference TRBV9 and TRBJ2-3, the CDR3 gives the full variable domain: DSGVTQTPKHLITATGQRVTLRCSPRSGDLSVYWYQQSLDQGLQFLIQYYNGEERAKGNILERFSAQQFPDLHSELNLSSLELGDSALYFCASSVYGSPDATQYFGPGTRLTVL.

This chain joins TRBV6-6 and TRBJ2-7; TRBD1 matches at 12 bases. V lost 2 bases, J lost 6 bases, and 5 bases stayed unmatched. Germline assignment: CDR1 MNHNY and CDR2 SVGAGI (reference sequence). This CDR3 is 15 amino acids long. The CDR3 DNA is TGTGCCAGCAGTTACCTGGGACAGGGGGCGGGCGAGCAGTACTTC. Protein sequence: CASSYLGQGAGEQYF.

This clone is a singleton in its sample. In DNA, the CDR3 is TGTGCCAGCAGCTCCGGGACAGCGAACACTGAAGCTTTCTTT. Translation gives CASSSGTANTEAFF. This sequence joins TRBV11-2 and TRBJ1-1; the match to TRBD1 covers 7 bases. CDR3 length equals 14 residues. V gave up 4 bases and J gave up 1 base; unmatched junction bases: 3. Germline-derived CDR1 and CDR2 are SGHAT and FQNNGV.

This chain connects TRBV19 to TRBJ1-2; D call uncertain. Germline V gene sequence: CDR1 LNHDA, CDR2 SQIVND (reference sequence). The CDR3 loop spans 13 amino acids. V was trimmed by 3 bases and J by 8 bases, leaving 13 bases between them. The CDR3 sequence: CASSISSPKGYTF. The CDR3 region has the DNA TGTGCCAGTAGTATCTCCAGCCCGAAGGGCTACACCTTC.

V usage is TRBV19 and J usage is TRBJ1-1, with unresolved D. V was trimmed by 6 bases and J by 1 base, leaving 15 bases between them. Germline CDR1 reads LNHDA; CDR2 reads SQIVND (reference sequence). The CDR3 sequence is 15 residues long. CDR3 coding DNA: TGTGCCAGTAGACGCCCCCTTGGAGGGAACACTGAAGCTTTCTTT. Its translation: CASRRPLGGNTEAFF.

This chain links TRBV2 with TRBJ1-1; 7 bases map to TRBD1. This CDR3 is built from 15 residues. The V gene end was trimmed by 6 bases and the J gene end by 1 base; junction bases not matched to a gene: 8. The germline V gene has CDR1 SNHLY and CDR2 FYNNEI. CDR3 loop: CASRPGRGANTEAFF. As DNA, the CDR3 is TGTGCCAGCAGACCCGGCAGGGGGGCGAACACTGAAGCTTTCTTT. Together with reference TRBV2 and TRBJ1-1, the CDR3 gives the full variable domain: EPEVTQTPSHQVTQMGQEVILRCVPISNHLYFYWYRQILGQKVEFLVSFYNNEISEKSEIFDDQFSVERPDGSNFTLKIRSTKLEDSAMYFCASRPGRGANTEAFFGQGTRLTVV.

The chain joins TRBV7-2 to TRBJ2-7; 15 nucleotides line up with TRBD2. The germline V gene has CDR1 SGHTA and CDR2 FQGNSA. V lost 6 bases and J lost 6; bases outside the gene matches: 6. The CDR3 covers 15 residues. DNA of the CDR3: TGTGCCAGCAGACCGGGACTAGCGGGAGGTGGCGAGCAGTACTTC. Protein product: CASRPGLAGGGEQYF.

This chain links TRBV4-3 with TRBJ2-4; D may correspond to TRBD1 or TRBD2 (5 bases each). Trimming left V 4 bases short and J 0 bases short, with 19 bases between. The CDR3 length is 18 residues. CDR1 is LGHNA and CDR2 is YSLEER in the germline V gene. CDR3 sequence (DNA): TGCGCCAGCAGCCGGGATGTTGGGGGATCTATAGCCAAAAACATTCAGTACTTC. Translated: CASSRDVGGSIAKNIQYF.

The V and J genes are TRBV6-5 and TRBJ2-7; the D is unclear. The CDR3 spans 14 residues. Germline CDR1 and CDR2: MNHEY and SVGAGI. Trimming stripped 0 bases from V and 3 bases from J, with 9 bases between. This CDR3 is CASSYSGLGYEQYF. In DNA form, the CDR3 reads TGTGCCAGCAGTTACTCGGGATTGGGCTACGAGCAGTACTTC.

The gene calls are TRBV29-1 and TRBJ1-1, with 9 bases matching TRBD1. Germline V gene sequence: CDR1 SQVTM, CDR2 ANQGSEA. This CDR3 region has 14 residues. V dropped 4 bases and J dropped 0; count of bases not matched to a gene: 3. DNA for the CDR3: TGCAGCGTTGTGGGGACAGGGATGAACACTGAAGCTTTCTTT. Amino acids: CSVVGTGMNTEAFF.

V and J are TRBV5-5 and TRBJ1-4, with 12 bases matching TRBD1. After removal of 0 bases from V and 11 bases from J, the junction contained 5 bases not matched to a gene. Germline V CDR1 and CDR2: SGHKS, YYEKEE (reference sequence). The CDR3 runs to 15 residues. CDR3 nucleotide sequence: TGTGCCAGCAGCTTGGACGGGACAGGGGGCACGAAACTGTTTTTT. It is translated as CASSLDGTGGTKLFF.

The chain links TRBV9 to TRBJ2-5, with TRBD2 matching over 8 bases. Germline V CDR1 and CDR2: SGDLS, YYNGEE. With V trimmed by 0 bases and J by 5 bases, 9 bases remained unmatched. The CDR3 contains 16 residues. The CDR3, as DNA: TGTGCCAGCAGCGTAGACGCGGGGGGCGCAGGGGAGACCCAGTACTTC. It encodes CASSVDAGGAGETQYF.

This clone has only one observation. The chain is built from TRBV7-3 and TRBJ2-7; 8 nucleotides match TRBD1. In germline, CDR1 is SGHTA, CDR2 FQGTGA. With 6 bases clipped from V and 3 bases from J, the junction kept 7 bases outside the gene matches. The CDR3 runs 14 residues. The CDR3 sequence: CASRSPGGIYEQYF. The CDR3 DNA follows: TGTGCCAGCAGGTCCCCAGGGGGCATCTACGAGCAGTACTTC.

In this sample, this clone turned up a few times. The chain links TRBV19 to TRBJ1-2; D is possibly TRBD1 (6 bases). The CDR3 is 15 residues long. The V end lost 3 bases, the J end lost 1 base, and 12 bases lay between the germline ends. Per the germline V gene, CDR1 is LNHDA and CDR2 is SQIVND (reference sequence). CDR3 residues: CASSMSAGDNYGYTF. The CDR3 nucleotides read TGTGCCAGTAGTATGTCGGCAGGGGATAACTATGGCTACACCTTC.

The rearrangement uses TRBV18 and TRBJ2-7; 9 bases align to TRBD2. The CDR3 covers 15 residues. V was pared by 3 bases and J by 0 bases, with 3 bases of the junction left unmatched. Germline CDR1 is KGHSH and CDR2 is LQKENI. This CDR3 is CASSPGLASSYEQYF. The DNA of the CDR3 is TGTGCCAGCTCACCCGGACTAGCGAGCTCCTACGAGCAGTACTTC.

CDR3 sequence (DNA): TGTGCCAGCAGTGGCTTTTCCGGACAGGGAGGTTCTGGAAACACCATATATTTT. The encoded protein is CASSGFSGQGGSGNTIYF. V gene TRBV25-1 combines with J gene TRBJ1-3; TRBD1 agrees at 8 bases. The germline V gene encodes CDR1 MGHDK and CDR2 SYGVNS. This CDR3 contains 18 residues. J was trimmed by 1 base and V by 4 bases; bases with no gene match: 12.